The 7 T cell receptor beta chains below all came from one sample that was sequenced in a study of blood T cell repertoires in COVID-19. Sequenced by immunoSEQ multiplex PCR; TCRdb stores in-frame clones only, minus some. The sample yields about 280,000 clones, 70% to 90% seen once. What was sequenced was peripheral blood. The receptors derive from a woman in her 30s who had recovered from COVID-19.

This rearrangement joins TRBV28 to TRBJ1-1, with 7 bases aligning to TRBD1. Per the germline V gene, CDR1 is MDHEN and CDR2 is SYDVKM. The trim removed 3 bases at V and 1 base at J, leaving 5 bases unmatched. This CDR3 spans 15 amino acids. The chain's CDR3 is CASSFSTGQNTEAFF. The CDR3 DNA sequence: TGTGCCAGCAGTTTCTCGACAGGGCAGAACACTGAAGCTTTCTTT.

The V and J genes are TRBV7-2 and TRBJ2-1, with 14 bases aligning to TRBD2. Germline V gives CDR1 SGHTA, CDR2 FQGNSA. This CDR3 has 19 amino acids. V lost 4 bases, J lost 1 base, and 9 bases stayed unmatched. The CDR3 spells CASSSPGLAGVTSYNEQFF. In DNA form, the CDR3 reads TGTGCCAGCAGCTCCCCGGGACTAGCGGGAGTCACATCCTACAATGAGCAGTTCTTC.

The V and J genes are TRBV7-2 and TRBJ1-1; D may be TRBD1 (6 bases). The V end was cut by 4 bases, the J end by 8 bases, with 11 bases between. Germline-derived CDR1 and CDR2 are SGHTA and FQGNSA. The length of the CDR3 is 12 residues. The CDR3 region has the DNA TGTGCCAGCAGCTACTGGGACATCGAAGCTTTCTTT. Translating gives CASSYWDIEAFF.

V usage is TRBV7-2 and J usage is TRBJ1-3, with a possible D match to TRBD1 (6 bases). The CDR3 totals 15 residues. The V end lost 5 bases, the J end lost 4 bases, and 15 bases lay between the germline ends. Per the germline V gene, CDR1 is SGHTA and CDR2 is FQGNSA. The CDR3 DNA follows: TGTGCCAGCAGCAAAACAGGGCTATCCGGAAACACCATATATTTT. This sequence encodes CASSKTGLSGNTIYF. Full variable domain (remainder filled in from reference TRBV7-2 and TRBJ1-3): GAGVSQSPSNKVTEKGKDVELRCDPISGHTALYWYRQSLGQGLEFLIYFQGNSAPDKSGLPSDRFSAERTGGSVSTLTIQRTQQEDSAVYLCASSKTGLSGNTIYFGEGSWLTVV.

The V call is TRBV10-1, the J call TRBJ1-2, with a possible D match to TRBD1 (5 bases). V was pared by 6 bases and J by 6 bases, with 8 bases between. CDR3 length equals 11 residues. In germline, CDR1 is WNHNN, CDR2 SYGVQD (reference sequence). Here the CDR3 DNA reads TGCGCCAGCAGAGACAGAAATGGCTACACCTTC. Amino acids: CASRDRNGYTF.

The chain couples TRBV27 to TRBJ1-1, with TRBD1 identical over 11 bases. Germline lookup yields CDR1 MNHEY and CDR2 SMNVEV (reference sequence). The CDR3 consists of 15 residues. The junction had 7 bases not matched to a gene; V was cut back by 5 bases and J by 5 bases. The CDR3 region is CASSPWTGGLTEAFF. CDR3 sequence (DNA): TGTGCCAGCAGTCCCTGGACAGGGGGCCTTACTGAAGCTTTCTTT.

The V gene is TRBV29-1, the J gene TRBJ2-7, with D possibly TRBD2 on 5 matching bases. Germline CDR1 is SQVTM and CDR2 is ANQGSEA. The ends were cut back, 0 bases at V and 0 bases at J, with 15 bases in the middle. This CDR3 contains 16 residues. CDR3 residues: CSVEELASRSSYEQYF. DNA for the CDR3: TGCAGCGTTGAAGAGCTCGCTAGCAGGAGCTCCTACGAGCAGTACTTC.